This TCR beta chain derives from a study of T cell responses to AZD1222 COVID-19 vaccine. The protocol was immunoSEQ multiplex PCR, while the TCRdb copy is restricted to in-frame clones and leaves out a portion. Of 120,000 to 150,000 clones in the sample, just over 90% were seen once. Notes on the study in general: It should be noted that donors were predominantly white British and more often female, and clonal diversity was possibly underestimated. Seropositivity was recorded at baseline in only six AZD1222 recipients. Two doses of AZD1222 preceded a rise in Spike-specific TCR breadth and depth. Spike-wide coverage was observed for vaccine-associated CD4 TCRs, with dominant responses at 160-218 and 743-854.

About this clone: Its specificity is unknown.

Germline lookup yields CDR1 GTSNPN and CDR2 SVGIG (reference sequence). Between the trimmed V and J ends, which lost 3 bases and 1 base, there was a span of 4 bases. The CDR3 runs to 12 residues. The TCR sequence derives from an adult in good health. This material consisted of peripheral blood, taken on day 0 of MenACWY control vaccination. This chain joins TRBV30 and TRBJ1-5, with unresolved D. The CDR3 nucleotides read TGTGCCTGGAGCAGCAGCAATCAGCCCCAGCATTTT. It specifies CAWSSSNQPQHF.